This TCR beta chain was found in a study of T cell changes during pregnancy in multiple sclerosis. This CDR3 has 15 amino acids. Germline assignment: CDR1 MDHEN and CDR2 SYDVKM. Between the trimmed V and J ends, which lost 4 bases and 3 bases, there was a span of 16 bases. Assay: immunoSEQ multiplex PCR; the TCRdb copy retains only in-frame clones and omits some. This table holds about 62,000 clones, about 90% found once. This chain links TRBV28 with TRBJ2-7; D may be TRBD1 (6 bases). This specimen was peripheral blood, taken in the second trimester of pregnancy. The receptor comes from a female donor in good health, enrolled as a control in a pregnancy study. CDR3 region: CASSSKPGQSYEQYF. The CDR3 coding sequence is TGTGCCAGCAGTTCAAAACCGGGACAAAGCTACGAGCAGTACTTC.